This T cell receptor (beta chain) was documented in a study of T cell repertoires in cytomegalovirus infection. For the study at large: CMV epitopes that were recently identified and HLA-C-restricted were used alongside well-studied HLA-B-restricted ones. Indicated by public TCR beta signatures were CMV infection and matching HLA type. The study's findings and limits: Cumulative frequency (of public TCR beta family members) identified carriers of CMV plus the relevant HLA. The response measured ex vivo was dominated by TCR beta clonotypes (HLA-C-restricted and CMV-specific).

With regard to this clonotype: The antigen is unknown.

Each CDR3 protein is one row after TCRdb ran MiXCR on the reads. The repertoire holds about half a million distinct CDR3 sequences, with about 42% as singletons. The sequencing used cultured PBMCs, collected from culture after CMV antigen stimulation. The receptor was derived from a human donor in good health (CMV status not recorded). Some clones in this sample may be carry-over from other donors' samples.

CDR3 protein: CASSFDRNTDTQYF. The CDR3 region has the DNA TGTGCCAGCAGTTTCGACAGGAACACAGATACGCAGTATTTT. The V call is TRBV12-3 or TRBV12-4, the J call TRBJ2-3; the D gene is possibly TRBD1 (6 bases). The CDR3 contains 14 residues. Trimming took off 3 bases at V and 2 bases at J, with 9 bases between the two ends.